This T cell receptor beta chain was documented in a study of T cell repertoires in cytomegalovirus infection. The wider study: In public TCR beta signatures, there were indications of both CMV infection and matching HLA type. Study-level findings and limits: HLA-C-restricted CMV-specific TCR beta clonotypes were dominant in the ex vivo response.

This clonotype came up many times. Antigen unknown. TCRdb fed the reads into MiXCR, producing one record per CDR3 protein. The data contain about a million distinct CDR3 sequences, about a third of them singletons. Trimming shortened V by 2 bases and J by 0 bases, and 14 bases separated the two germline ends. There are 17 residues in the CDR3. Germline loops: CDR1 SGHVS, CDR2 FQNEAQ. The chain couples TRBV7-8 to TRBJ1-3; no reliable D call. This sample comprised cultured CD8+ T cells from PBMCs, obtained from culture after CMV antigen stimulation. This receptor was taken from a human donor in good health (CMV status not recorded). Some clones in this sample may be carry-over from other donors' samples. This CDR3 is CASSLNVPERSGNTIYF. The CDR3 DNA is TGTGCCAGCAGCTTAAATGTGCCGGAACGCTCTGGAAACACCATATATTTT.